These T cell receptor beta chains were read from a single sample in a study of blood T cell repertoires in COVID-19. TCRdb keeps only in-frame clones here, not all; method: immunoSEQ multiplex PCR. The table lists almost 200,000 clones, about 90% of them singletons. Sequencing was done on a sample of peripheral blood. These receptors were taken from a woman in her 70s with acute or convalescent COVID-19. The CDR3 runs from the conserved cysteine through the conserved F or W. Fields, in order: V gene, J gene, clone size, D gene, CDR3 DNA, CDR3 protein. D genes are given only for firm matches. Expanded clones get a size class; other rows say once, few or many, or leave the size out.

>TRBV7-9|TRBJ2-3|.|.
TGTGCCAGCAGCTTAAGAGAGTTCGCAGGCTACGCCACAGATACGCAGTATTTT
CASSLREFAGYATDTQYF
>TRBV7-2|TRBJ2-3|.|TRBD2
TGTGCCAGCAGCTTAGATACTAGCGGGGGGGGTCATACGCAGTATTTT
CASSLDTSGGGHTQYF
>TRBV5-5|TRBJ2-7|.|TRBD2
TGTGCCAGCAGCTTGGACGGCGGGGGAACCTACGAGCAGTACTTC
CASSLDGGGTYEQYF
>TRBV28|TRBJ1-2|.|.
TGTGCCAGCAAACAGGGTTGGGGCTACACCTTC
CASKQGWGYTF
>TRBV20-1|TRBJ1-1|.|.
TGCAGTGCTAGACAGAACACTGAAGCTTTCTTT
CSARQNTEAFF
>TRBV5-1|TRBJ2-2|.|.
TGCGCCAGCAGCTTGATTGGGCACACCGGGGAGCTGTTTTTT
CASSLIGHTGELFF
>TRBV7-9|TRBJ1-4|once|.
TGTGCCAGCAGCTTAAGTCAGGGAAGAGAAAAACTGTTTTTT
CASSLSQGREKLFF
>TRBV7-2|TRBJ1-1|.|.
TGTGCCAGCAGCTTCTCCCGGTGGGGGGTGAACACTGAAGCTTTCTTT
CASSFSRWGVNTEAFF
>TRBV5-1|TRBJ2-3|.|TRBD2
TGCGCCAGCAGCTTACCACCAGCGGGGGCGACAGATACGCAGTATTTT
CASSLPPAGATDTQYF
>TRBV3-1/TRBV3-2|TRBJ2-2|.|TRBD2
TGTGCCAGCAGCCAAGGACCCCGGGGACTAGCGGGTAACACCGGGGAGCTGTTTTTT
CASSQGPRGLAGNTGELFF
>TRBV5-1|TRBJ1-1|.|.
TGCGCCAGCAGCTTGGGGTCCGAGGGGAACACTGAAGCTTTCTTT
CASSLGSEGNTEAFF
>TRBV5-1|TRBJ2-2|once|.
TGCGCCAGCAGCTTGGGACAGCGCATTCCCGGGGAGCTGTTTTTT
CASSLGQRIPGELFF
>TRBV12-5|TRBJ1-2|.|.
TGTGCTAGTGGTTTGACCCCCCTCCAATCGCGGAACTATGGCTACACCTTC
CASGLTPLQSRNYGYTF
>TRBV24-1|TRBJ2-5|.|TRBD2
TGTGCCACCAGTGACCACGGACTAGCCCAAGAGACCCAGTACTTC
CATSDHGLAQETQYF
>TRBV5-1|TRBJ2-2|.|TRBD2
TGCGCCAGCAGCATCCTACGCGGGACTAGCGGGAGGGTGAACACCGGGGAGCTGTTTTTT
CASSILRGTSGRVNTGELFF
>TRBV19|TRBJ1-2|.|TRBD1
TGTGCCAGTAGTGCCAACAGGGGGACCGGCTACACCTTC
CASSANRGTGYTF
>TRBV4-1|TRBJ2-7|.|.
TGCGCCAGCAGCCCCTCATTTAGCGTCGCCCGGTACGAGCAGTACTTC
CASSPSFSVARYEQYF
>TRBV2|TRBJ1-5|.|.
TGTGCCAGCAGTGGTTCGGGCAATCAGCCCCAGCATTTT
CASSGSGNQPQHF
>TRBV6-1|TRBJ1-4|.|TRBD1
TGTGCCAGCAGTGACCAGACAGGGTGGAATGAAAAACTGTTTTTT
CASSDQTGWNEKLFF
>TRBV14|TRBJ2-3|.|TRBD1
TGTGCCAGCAGCCCCAACAGGGGCCGCACAGATACGCAGTATTTT
CASSPNRGRTDTQYF
>TRBV6-5|TRBJ1-6|.|TRBD1
TGTGCCAGCAGTTACGGGACAGGGGGCCCGAATTCACCCCTCCACTTT
CASSYGTGGPNSPLHF
>TRBV4-1|TRBJ2-1|.|.
TGCGCCAGCAGCCAAGGTCTCCAGGGGAATTTTGATGAGCAGTTCTTC
CASSQGLQGNFDEQFF
>TRBV10-1|TRBJ1-2|.|.
TGCGCCAGCAGGGGTCTAGCAGGGGCGAGGAATGGCTACACCTTC
CASRGLAGARNGYTF